The subject of this entry is one T cell receptor beta chain. Antigen: not known. The sample belongs to a study of chemoradiotherapy in HPV16-positive cancers. Study-wide results and limits: Candidate HPV-specific clones and E7-related TCR motifs grew in tumor during treatment. Better recurrence-free survival went with HPV-responsive T-cell expansion in HPV16-positive patients. Functional assays defining HPV-specific T cells used only a couple of HPV16-positive patients.

The CDR3 extends over 13 amino acids. Germline V gene data show CDR1 as SGHDT and CDR2 as YYEEEE. Trimming shortened V by 4 bases and J by 5 bases, and 12 bases separated the two germline ends. Samples were taken several times over chemoradiotherapy. The repertoire was sequenced with immunoSEQ multiplex PCR; TCRdb's copy has only in-frame clones and lacks some. The sample includes around 720 clones, 85% to 90% of them seen just once. This sequence joins TRBV5-6 and TRBJ1-1; D call uncertain. This receptor was obtained from a human donor with HPV-associated anogenital cancer. Sample: tumor tissue, taken from a patient who underwent chemoradiotherapy. This chain's CDR3 is CASSVGGETEAFF. CDR3 coding DNA: TGTGCCAGCAGCGTGGGTGGGGAGACTGAAGCTTTCTTT.